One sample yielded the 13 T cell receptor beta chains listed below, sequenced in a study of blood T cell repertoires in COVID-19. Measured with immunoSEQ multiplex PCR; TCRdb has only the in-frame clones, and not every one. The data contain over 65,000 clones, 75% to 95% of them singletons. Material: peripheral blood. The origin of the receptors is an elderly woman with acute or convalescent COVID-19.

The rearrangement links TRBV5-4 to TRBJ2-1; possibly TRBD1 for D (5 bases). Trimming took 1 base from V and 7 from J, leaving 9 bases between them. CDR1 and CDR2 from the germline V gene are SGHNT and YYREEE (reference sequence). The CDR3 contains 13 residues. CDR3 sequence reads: CASSLMGPNEQFF. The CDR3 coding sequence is TGTGCCAGCAGCTTGATGGGGCCGAATGAGCAGTTCTTC.

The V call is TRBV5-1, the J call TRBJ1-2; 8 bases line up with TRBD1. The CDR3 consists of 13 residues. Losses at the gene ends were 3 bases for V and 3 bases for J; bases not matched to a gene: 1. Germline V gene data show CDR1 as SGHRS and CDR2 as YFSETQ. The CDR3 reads CASSSTGDYGYTF. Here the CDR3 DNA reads TGCGCCAGCAGCTCGACAGGGGACTATGGCTACACCTTC.

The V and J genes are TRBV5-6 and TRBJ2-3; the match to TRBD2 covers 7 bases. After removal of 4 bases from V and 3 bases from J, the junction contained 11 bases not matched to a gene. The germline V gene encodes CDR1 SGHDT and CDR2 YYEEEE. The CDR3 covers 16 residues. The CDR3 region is CASSPLGEGNTDTQYF. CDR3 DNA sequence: TGTGCCAGCAGCCCTCTGGGGGAGGGGAATACAGATACGCAGTATTTT.

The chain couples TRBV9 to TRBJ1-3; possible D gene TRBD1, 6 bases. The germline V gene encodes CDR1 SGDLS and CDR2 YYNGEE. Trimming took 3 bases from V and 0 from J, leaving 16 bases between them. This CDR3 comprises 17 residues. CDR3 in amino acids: CASSAGAGTNSGNTIYF. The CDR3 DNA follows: TGTGCCAGCAGCGCTGGAGCCGGGACAAACTCTGGAAACACCATATATTTT.

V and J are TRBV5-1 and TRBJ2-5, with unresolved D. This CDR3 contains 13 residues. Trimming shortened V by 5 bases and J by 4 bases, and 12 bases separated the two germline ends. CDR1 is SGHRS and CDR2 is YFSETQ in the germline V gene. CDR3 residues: CASRPSTGETQYF. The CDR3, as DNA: TGCGCCAGCAGGCCCTCGACGGGAGAGACCCAGTACTTC.

This chain's CDR3 is CASSYPGVSGNTIYF. The CDR3, as DNA: TGTGCCAGCAGTTACCCCGGGGTTTCTGGAAACACCATATATTTT. J is TRBJ1-3 and V is TRBV6-2 or TRBV6-3; D not resolved. The germline gives CDR1 MNHEY, CDR2 SVGEGT. The CDR3 runs to 15 residues. The V gene lost 2 bases and the J gene lost 1 base, with 9 bases spanning the gap.

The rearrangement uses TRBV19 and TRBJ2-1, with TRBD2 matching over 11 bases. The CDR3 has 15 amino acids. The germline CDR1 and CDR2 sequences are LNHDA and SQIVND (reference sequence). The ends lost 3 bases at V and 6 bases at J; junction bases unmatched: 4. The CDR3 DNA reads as TGTGCCAGTAGTATTCAACTAGCGGGAGTCAATGAGCAGTTCTTC. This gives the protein CASSIQLAGVNEQFF. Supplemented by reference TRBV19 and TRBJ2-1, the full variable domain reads DGGITQSPKYLFRKEGQNVTLSCEQNLNHDAMYWYRQDPGQGLRLIYYSQIVNDFQKGDIAEGYSVSREKKESFPLTVTSAQKNPTAFYLCASSIQLAGVNEQFFGPGTRLTVL.

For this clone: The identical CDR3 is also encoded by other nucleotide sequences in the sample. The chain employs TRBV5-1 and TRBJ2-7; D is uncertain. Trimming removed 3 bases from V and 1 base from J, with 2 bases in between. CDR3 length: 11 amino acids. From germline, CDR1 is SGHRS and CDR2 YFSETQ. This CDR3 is CASSSSYEQYF. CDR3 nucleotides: TGCGCCAGCAGCTCTTCCTACGAGCAGTACTTC.

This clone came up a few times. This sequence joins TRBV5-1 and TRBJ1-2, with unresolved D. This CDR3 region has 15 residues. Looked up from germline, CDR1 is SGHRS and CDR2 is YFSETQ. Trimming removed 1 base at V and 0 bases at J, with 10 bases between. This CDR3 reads CASSLSPGSNYGYTF. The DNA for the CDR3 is TGCGCCAGCAGCTTGTCGCCCGGGTCTAACTATGGCTACACCTTC. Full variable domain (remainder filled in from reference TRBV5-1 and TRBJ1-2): KAGVTQTPRYLIKTRGQQVTLSCSPISGHRSVSWYQQTPGQGLQFLFEYFSETQRNKGNFPGRFSGRQFSNSRSEMNVSTLELGDSALYLCASSLSPGSNYGYTFGSGTRLTVV.

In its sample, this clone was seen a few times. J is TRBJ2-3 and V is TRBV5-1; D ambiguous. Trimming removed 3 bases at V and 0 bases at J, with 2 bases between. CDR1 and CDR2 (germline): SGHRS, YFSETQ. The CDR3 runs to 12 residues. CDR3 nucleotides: TGCGCCAGCAGCTCGAGCACAGATACGCAGTATTTT. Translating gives CASSSSTDTQYF. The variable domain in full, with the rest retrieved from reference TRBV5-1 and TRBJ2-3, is KAGVTQTPRYLIKTRGQQVTLSCSPISGHRSVSWYQQTPGQGLQFLFEYFSETQRNKGNFPGRFSGRQFSNSRSEMNVSTLELGDSALYLCASSSSTDTQYFGPGTRLTVL.

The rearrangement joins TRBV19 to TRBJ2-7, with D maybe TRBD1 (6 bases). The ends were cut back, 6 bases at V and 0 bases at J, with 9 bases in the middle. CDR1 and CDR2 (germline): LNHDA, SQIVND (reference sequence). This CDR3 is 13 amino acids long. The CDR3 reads CASSRDNSYEQYF. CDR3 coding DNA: TGTGCCAGTAGCCGGGACAACTCCTACGAGCAGTACTTC.

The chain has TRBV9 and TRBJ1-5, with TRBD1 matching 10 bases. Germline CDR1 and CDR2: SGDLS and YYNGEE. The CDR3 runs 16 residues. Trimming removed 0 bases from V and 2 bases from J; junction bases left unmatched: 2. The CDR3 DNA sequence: TGTGCCAGCAGCGTAGGAGGGACAGGGGGCAATCAGCCCCAGCATTTT. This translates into CASSVGGTGGNQPQHF.

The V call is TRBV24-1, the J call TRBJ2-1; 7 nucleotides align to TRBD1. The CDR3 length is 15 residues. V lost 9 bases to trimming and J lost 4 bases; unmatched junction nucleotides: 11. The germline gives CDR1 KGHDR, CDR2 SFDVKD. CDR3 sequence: CATGRNRGPYNEQFF. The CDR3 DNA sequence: TGTGCCACCGGGCGGAACAGGGGACCTTACAATGAGCAGTTCTTC.